This T cell receptor beta chain was found in a study of naive and memory T cell subsets. Two oligonucleotides, mixed equimolar, formed the beta constant-region primer covering TRBC1 and TRBC2. An oligonucleotide with the SP2 primer and a 12-nucleotide UMI was ligated to the cDNA 3' end. Ligated cDNA was amplified by four rounds of PCR with nested alpha and beta constant-region primers and SP2. TCRdb reprocessed the UMI-ligation and nested PCR reads with MiXCR, giving one entry per CDR3 protein. The sample holds approximately 140,000 distinct CDR3 sequences, 17% seen once. The study's findings and limits: Diversity fell and Gini index rose from naive through CM, EM, EMRA. Each distinct alpha or beta sequence counts as one clonotype.

This clonotype was picked up a small number of times. What it binds is unknown. The V gene's germline CDR1 is SGHTA and CDR2 FQGNSA. The CDR3 has 15 amino acids. The ends lost 4 bases at V and 6 bases at J; junction bases unmatched: 8. Sequencing input: naive CD4+ T cells from blood. The chain employs TRBV7-2 and TRBJ2-7, with 11 bases fitting TRBD2. The sequence derives from a human donor in good health. DNA of the CDR3: TGTGCCAGCAGCTCTTCCGGGACTAGCGGATCCGAGCAGTACTTC. Translation: CASSSSGTSGSEQYF.